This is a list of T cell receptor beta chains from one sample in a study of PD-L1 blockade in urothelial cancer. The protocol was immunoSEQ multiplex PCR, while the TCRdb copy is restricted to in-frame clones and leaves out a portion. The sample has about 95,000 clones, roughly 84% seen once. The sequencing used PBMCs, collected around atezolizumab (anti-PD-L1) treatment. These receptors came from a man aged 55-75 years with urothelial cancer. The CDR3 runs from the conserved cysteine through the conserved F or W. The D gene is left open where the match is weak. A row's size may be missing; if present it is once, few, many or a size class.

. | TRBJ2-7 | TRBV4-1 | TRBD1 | TGCGCCAGCAGTGACCCGGGACAGGGTTTATGGGTAAGGCCCTACGAGCAGTACTTC | CASSDPGQGLWVRPYEQYF
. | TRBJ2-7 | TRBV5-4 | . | TGTGCCAGCAGCTTAGGGGGAGGGTACGAGCAGTACTTC | CASSLGGGYEQYF
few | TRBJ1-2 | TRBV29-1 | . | TGCAGCGTTGACCAGGGGAACTATGGCTACACCTTC | CSVDQGNYGYTF
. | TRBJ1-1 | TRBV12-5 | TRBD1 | TGTGCTAGTGGACTGGGACAGGCCATGAACACTGAAGCTTTCTTT | CASGLGQAMNTEAFF
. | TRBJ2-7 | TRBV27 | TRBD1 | TGTGCCAGCAGTTCCCGACAGGGGGCCGGGTACGAGCAGTACTTC | CASSSRQGAGYEQYF
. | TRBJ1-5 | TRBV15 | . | TGTGCCACCCGGGGGAGAGGGAGCAATCAGCCCCAGCATTTT | CATRGRGSNQPQHF
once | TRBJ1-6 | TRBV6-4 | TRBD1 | TGTGCCAGCAGGAACGACAGGGACGGAACACCCCTCCACTTT | CASRNDRDGTPLHF
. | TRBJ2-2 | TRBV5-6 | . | TGTGCCAGCAGCTTGGGGAGGGCCGGGGAGCTGTTTTTT | CASSLGRAGELFF
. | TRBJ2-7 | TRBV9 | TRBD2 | TGTGCCAGCAGCCCCCGGAGTAGCGGGATCTACGAGCAGTACTTC | CASSPRSSGIYEQYF
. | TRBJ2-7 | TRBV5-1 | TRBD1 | TGCGCCAGCAGCTTCAGGGGGCGGTACGAGCAGTACTTC | CASSFRGRYEQYF
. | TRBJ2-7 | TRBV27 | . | TGTGCCAGCAGTTTTAGCGGTCTTAGCTCCTACGAGCAGTACTTC | CASSFSGLSSYEQYF
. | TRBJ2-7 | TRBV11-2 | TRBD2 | TGTGCCAGCAGCTCCTCTAGCGGGTGGGCCTACGAGCAGTACTTC | CASSSSSGWAYEQYF
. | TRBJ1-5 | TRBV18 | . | TGTGCCAGCTCACTCGAAGAGTCCCAGCCCCAGCATTTT | CASSLEESQPQHF
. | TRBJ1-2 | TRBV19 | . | TGTGCCAGTAGTGACAGGTGGGGCTACACCTTC | CASSDRWGYTF
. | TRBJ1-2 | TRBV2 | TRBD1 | TGTGCCAGCAGTGAACAGGGGGCGAGCTATGGCTACACCTTC | CASSEQGASYGYTF
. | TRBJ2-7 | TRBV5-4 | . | TGTGCCAGCAGCTTGTTTCAGGGAACCTACGAGCAGTACTTC | CASSLFQGTYEQYF
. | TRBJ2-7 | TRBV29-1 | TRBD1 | TGCAGCGTCGGACAGGGACCGGACTACGAGCAGTACTTC | CSVGQGPDYEQYF
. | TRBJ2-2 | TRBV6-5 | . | TGTGCCAGCAGTTCCCAGGGGGGCGTGAGGGGCGGGGAGCTGTTTTTT | CASSSQGGVRGGELFF
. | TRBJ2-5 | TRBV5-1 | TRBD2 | TGCGCCAGCAGCTTGCCCGGGGGGAAAGAGACCCAGTACTTC | CASSLPGGKETQYF
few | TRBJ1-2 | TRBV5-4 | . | TGTGCCAGCAGCTTGGAGGGGGACATCTATGGCTACACCTTC | CASSLEGDIYGYTF
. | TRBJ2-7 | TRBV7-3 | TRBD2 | TGTGCCAGCAGCCCGGGACTAGCTGCCTACGAGCAGTACTTC | CASSPGLAAYEQYF
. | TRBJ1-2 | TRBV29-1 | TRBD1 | TGCAGCGTCCAGGGGGCCGGGTATGGCTACACCTTC | CSVQGAGYGYTF
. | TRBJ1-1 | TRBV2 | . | TGTGCCAGCAGTGAACAGGGGAACACTGAAGCTTTCTTT | CASSEQGNTEAFF
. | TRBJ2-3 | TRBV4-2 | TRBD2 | TGTGCCAGCAGCCAAGATAGAACAGCGGGGGGCGCAGATACGCAGTATTTT | CASSQDRTAGGADTQYF
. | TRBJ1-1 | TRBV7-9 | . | TGTGCCAGCGCAGATCTGAACACTGAAGCTTTCTTT | CASADLNTEAFF
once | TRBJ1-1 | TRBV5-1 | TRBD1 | TGCGCCAGCAGCGCCTGGACAGGCACTGAAGCTTTCTTT | CASSAWTGTEAFF
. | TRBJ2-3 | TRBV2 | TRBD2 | TGTGCCAGCAGTGTTGGGACTAGCGGGGGGGCGGAGACAGATACGCAGTATTTT | CASSVGTSGGAETDTQYF
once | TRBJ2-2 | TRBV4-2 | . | TGTGCCAGCAGCCAAGAACACAGCGGGCTGAGCGTTACCGGGGAGCTGTTTTTT | CASSQEHSGLSVTGELFF
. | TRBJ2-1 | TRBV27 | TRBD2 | TGTGCCAGCAGTCCCTATTCGGGTGCGGGGGGTAGGTACAATGAGCAGTTCTTC | CASSPYSGAGGRYNEQFF